The present T cell receptor beta chain was sequenced within a study of cytomegalovirus exposure and HLA in healthy donors. General study findings and limits: Under in vitro conditions, a few CMV-associated chains were confirmed as specific for CMV antigens. Rarity marked most TCR sequences, yet some public TCRs occurred in many donors. The authors enumerated roughly 160 TCR beta chains as linked to cytomegalovirus.

Donors came from a validation cohort of about 110 subjects, distinct from the first 666-subject cohort. Libraries were prepared by immunoSEQ multiplex PCR; TCRdb keeps only in-frame clonotypes and omits some of them. The sample lists more than 250,000 clones; 80% to 95% were seen once. On this clone itself: Its target is not known.

Sequenced: PBMCs. The source of this sequence is a woman in her thirties in good health and CMV-seronegative.

CDR3 region: CASSKSGAHMNTEAFF. The CDR3 nucleotides are TGCGCCAGCAGCAAGTCCGGGGCTCACATGAACACTGAAGCTTTCTTT. The chain has TRBV5-1 and TRBJ1-1, with a weak D call TRBD1 (5 bases). V lost 4 bases to trimming and J lost 0 bases, with 16 bases between them. Germline CDR1 is SGHRS and CDR2 is YFSETQ. The CDR3 is 16 amino acids.